Listed below are T cell receptor beta chains from one sample, sequenced in a study of regulatory T cells in long-lasting Graves disease. Each CDR3 protein is one row after TCRdb ran MiXCR on the multiplex PCR reads. The sample holds approximately 400,000 distinct CDR3 sequences, around 23% seen once. Here the sequenced sample was peripheral blood mononuclear cells (PBMCs), taken when the disease was refractory, from a patient treated with antithyroid drugs. The receptor set was obtained from a woman aged 35 to 49 with Graves disease. Both conserved end residues are part of each CDR3. Size is stated for part of the rows, as once, few or many counts, or as a class when the clone is expanded.

>TRBV4-1|-|TRBJ1-5
CASSQGGDRSYQPQHF
>TRBV3-1|few|TRBJ1-4
CASSQSSLGINEKLFF
>TRBV19|-|TRBJ2-2
CASSTQGAYGELFF
>TRBV30|few|TRBJ1-2
CAWSTGPVYTF
>TRBV7-9|-|TRBJ2-7
CASSSVGAGSSYEQYF
>TRBV28|many|TRBJ2-7
CASSLYPPSGRAGIYEQYF
>TRBV20-1|many|TRBJ2-5
CSATGLALIETQYF
>TRBV7-2|few|TRBJ1-2
CASSLVGTGGLGYTF
>TRBV20-1|few|TRBJ2-7
CSAQAGGKQYF
>TRBV27|many|TRBJ1-4
CASSLSRTTGATADEKLFF
>TRBV15|many|TRBJ2-7
CATKRQGDFYEQYF
>TRBV6-4|-|TRBJ1-6
CASSQEPFGGGRNSPLHF
>TRBV30|-|TRBJ1-1
CAWSLVSLNTEAFF
>TRBV19|-|TRBJ1-1
CASGYPGGNTEAFF
>TRBV5-1|-|TRBJ2-1
CASSLDLAGDNEQFF
>TRBV7-8|many|TRBJ2-7
CASSRLQGFSYEQYF
>TRBV12-3/TRBV12-4|once|TRBJ1-4
CASRRQGANEKLFF
>TRBV11-2|many|TRBJ2-7
CASSLVGLVFEQYF
>TRBV6-1|many|TRBJ1-1
CASSAGQLNTEAFF
>TRBV12-3/TRBV12-4|many|TRBJ2-7
CASSLGEGLAGEGYEQYF
>TRBV12-3/TRBV12-4|-|-
CASSFRGTSGIRYNEQFF
>TRBV12-3/TRBV12-4|many|TRBJ2-7
CASTLGWGPYYEQYF
>TRBV7-9|many|TRBJ2-7
CASSFRGFPEQYF
>TRBV4-1|-|TRBJ1-1
CASSQGAAGEVDFERAFF
>TRBV12-3/TRBV12-4|many|TRBJ2-5
CASTPGPSDRTQYF
>TRBV6-6|few|TRBJ1-4
CASSYSRLPEKLFF
>TRBV30|-|TRBJ2-5
CACSSTAGETQCF
>TRBV7-3|many|TRBJ2-7
CASSLSVGSSYEQYF
>TRBV28|many|TRBJ2-5
CASSLTAQTTQETQYF
>TRBV11-2|-|TRBJ2-7
CASSLVPLHLEQYF
>TRBV6-1|many|TRBJ2-2
CASKGGYESGELFF
>TRBV7-9|few|TRBJ2-2
CASSPGSGTGELFF
>TRBV10-2|many|TRBJ1-1
CASMEGKITEAFF
>TRBV5-1|few|TRBJ2-7
CASSLEEREKRSF
>TRBV6-1|many|TRBJ2-7
CASSKTGTDSYEQYF
>TRBV7-6|many|TRBJ2-5
CASSSRGTQRETQYF
>TRBV28|many|TRBJ2-7
CASSRLGEQYF
>TRBV5-1|-|TRBJ2-5
CASSAPDKRETQYF
>TRBV3-1|few|TRBJ2-2
CASRKGQGANTGELFF
>TRBV30|-|TRBJ2-7
CAWSRTLGEQYF
>TRBV14|-|TRBJ1-1
CASSHYTEAFF
>TRBV2|many|TRBJ1-3
CASRFKGTGAGNTIYF
>TRBV20-1|few|TRBJ1-1
CSAREIGQGAEAFF
>TRBV11-2|-|TRBJ2-7
CASSLGLPPYEQYF
>TRBV28|many|TRBJ2-1
CASSKTGPTDNEQFF
>TRBV25-1|-|TRBJ2-3
CASSEVVGLFGDTQYF
>TRBV12-3/TRBV12-4|many|TRBJ2-5
CASSLWGETQYF
>TRBV5-4|few|TRBJ2-6
CASSLLGAGANVLTF
>TRBV6-1|-|TRBJ1-6
CASLGGTYNSPLHF
>TRBV12-3/TRBV12-4|few|TRBJ2-2
CASSPVLSGELFF
>TRBV5-5|-|TRBJ2-2
CASSLAGSGFYAGELFF
>TRBV27|few|TRBJ2-7
CASSFRGPGEQYF
>TRBV11-2|many|TRBJ1-3
CASSWGQAGNTIYF
>TRBV28|-|TRBJ1-1
CASSPPGRGGAEAFF
>TRBV2|many|TRBJ2-7
CASRVGQGVSYEQYF
>TRBV2|many|TRBJ1-5
CASTETVYSNQPQHF
>TRBV25-1|-|TRBJ2-7
CASRKASGRSVWYEQYF
>TRBV20-1|-|TRBJ2-4
CSARPEPLKNIQYF
>TRBV13|many|TRBJ1-2
CASSAPLLHNYGYTF
>TRBV6-5|-|TRBJ2-3
CASSDSGAVTDTQYF